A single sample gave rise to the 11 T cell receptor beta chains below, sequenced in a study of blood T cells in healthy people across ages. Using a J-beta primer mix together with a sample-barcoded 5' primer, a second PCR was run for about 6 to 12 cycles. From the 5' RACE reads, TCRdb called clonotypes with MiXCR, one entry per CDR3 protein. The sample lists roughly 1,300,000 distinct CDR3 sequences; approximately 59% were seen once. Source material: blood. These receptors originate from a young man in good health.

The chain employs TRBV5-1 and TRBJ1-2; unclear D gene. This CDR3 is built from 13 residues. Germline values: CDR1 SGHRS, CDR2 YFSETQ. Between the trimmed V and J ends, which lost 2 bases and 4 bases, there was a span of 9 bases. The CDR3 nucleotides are TGCGCCAGCAGCTTTACAGCTAGCTATGGCTACACCTTC. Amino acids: CASSFTASYGYTF.

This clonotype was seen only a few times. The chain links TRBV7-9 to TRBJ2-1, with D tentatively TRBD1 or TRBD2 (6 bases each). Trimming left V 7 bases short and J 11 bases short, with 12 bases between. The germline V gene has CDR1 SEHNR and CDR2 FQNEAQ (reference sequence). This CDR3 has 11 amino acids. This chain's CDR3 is CASTGAQKQFF. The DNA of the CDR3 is TGTGCCAGCACGGGGGCCCAAAAGCAGTTCTTC.

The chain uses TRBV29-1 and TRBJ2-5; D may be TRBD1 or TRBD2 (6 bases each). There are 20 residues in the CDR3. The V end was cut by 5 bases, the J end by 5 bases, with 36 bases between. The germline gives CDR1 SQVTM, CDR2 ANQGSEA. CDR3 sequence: CSVLASGWYTRQEGRETQYF. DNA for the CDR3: TGCAGCGTTCTAGCTAGTGGTTGGTATACAAGACAGGAAGGGAGGGAGACCCAGTACTTC.

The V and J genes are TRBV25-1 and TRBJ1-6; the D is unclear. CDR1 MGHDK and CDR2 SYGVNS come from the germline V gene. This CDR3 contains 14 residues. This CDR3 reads CTTQVGSYNSPLHF. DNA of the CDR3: TGTACCACCCAAGTAGGGTCCTATAATTCACCCCTCCACTTT.

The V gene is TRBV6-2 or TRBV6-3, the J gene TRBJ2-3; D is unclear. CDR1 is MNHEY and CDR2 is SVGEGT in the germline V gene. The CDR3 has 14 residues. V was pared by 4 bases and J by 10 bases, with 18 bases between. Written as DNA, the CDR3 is TGTGCCAGCAGTTTTCAGCCATCCGCCGACCCGCAGTATTTT. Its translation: CASSFQPSADPQYF.

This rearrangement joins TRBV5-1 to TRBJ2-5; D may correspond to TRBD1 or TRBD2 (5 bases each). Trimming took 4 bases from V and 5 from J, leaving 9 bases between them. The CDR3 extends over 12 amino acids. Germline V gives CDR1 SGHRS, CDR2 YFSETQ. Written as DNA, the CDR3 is TGCGCCAGCAGCGGGGGTATGGAGACCCAGTACTTC. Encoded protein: CASSGGMETQYF.

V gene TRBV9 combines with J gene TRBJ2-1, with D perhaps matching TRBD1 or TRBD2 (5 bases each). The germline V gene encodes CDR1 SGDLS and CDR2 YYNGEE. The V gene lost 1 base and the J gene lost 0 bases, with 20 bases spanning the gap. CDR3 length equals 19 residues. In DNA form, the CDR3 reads TGTGCCAGCAGCGTAAGGGGTGTCCGGGGACCGAGCTCCTACAATGAGCAGTTCTTC. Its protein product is CASSVRGVRGPSSYNEQFF.

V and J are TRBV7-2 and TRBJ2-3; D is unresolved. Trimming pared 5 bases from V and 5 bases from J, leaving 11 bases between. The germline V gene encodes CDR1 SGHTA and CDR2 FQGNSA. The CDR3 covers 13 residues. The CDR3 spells CASSVINLDTQYF. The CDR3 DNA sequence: TGTGCCAGCAGCGTAATAAATTTAGATACGCAGTATTTT.

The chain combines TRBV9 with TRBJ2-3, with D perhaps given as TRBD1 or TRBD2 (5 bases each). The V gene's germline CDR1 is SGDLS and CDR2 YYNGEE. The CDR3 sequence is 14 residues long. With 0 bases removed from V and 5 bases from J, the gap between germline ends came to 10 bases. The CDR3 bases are TGTGCCAGCAGCGTAGCTACGAGGGGAGATACGCAGTATTTT. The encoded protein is CASSVATRGDTQYF. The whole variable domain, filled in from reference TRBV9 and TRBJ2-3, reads DSGVTQTPKHLITATGQRVTLRCSPRSGDLSVYWYQQSLDQGLQFLIQYYNGEERAKGNILERFSAQQFPDLHSELNLSSLELGDSALYFCASSVATRGDTQYFGPGTRLTVL.

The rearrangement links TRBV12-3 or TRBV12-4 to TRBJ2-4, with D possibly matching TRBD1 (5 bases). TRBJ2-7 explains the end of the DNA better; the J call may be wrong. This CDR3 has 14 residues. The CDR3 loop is CASSSPGHLYEQYF. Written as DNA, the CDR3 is TGTGCCAGCAGTTCTCCCGGACATCTCTACGAGCAGTACTTC.

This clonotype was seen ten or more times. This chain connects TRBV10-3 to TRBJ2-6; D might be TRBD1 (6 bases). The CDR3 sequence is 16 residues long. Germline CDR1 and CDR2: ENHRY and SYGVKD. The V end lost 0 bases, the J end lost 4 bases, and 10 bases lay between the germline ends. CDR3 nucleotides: TGTGCCATCAGTGAGTCAGGGGGAACGGGGGCCAACGTCCTGACTTTC. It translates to CAISESGGTGANVLTF.